The clone carrying this T cell receptor beta chain was picked up many times. Time point described: blood at routine non-recurrence follow-up after resection. In each case, whole RNA from tumor, nontumor lung or frozen PBMC was sequenced unsorted. This entry comes from a study of spatial heterogeneity in lung cancer. Study in general: In the raw reads, each unique TCR and UMI combination was present more than ten times on average.

Trimming at V came to 3 bases and at J to 6 bases, leaving 6 bases not matched to a gene. The CDR3 is 17 residues long. Per germline, CDR1 KGHDR and CDR2 SFDVKD. The study tagged each TCR cDNA molecule with a unique molecular identifier. Each CDR3 protein is one row after TCRdb ran MiXCR on the 5' RACE reads. The data hold fewer than 100,000 distinct CDR3 sequences, with roughly a fifth observed a single time. This TCR derives from a male donor with early-stage non-small cell lung cancer. The chain is built from TRBV24-1 and TRBJ2-1; 14 bases line up with TRBD2. This material consisted of PBMCs, taken at follow-up. The CDR3 DNA reads as TGTGCCACCAGTGATCCCGGGACTAGCGGGAGCCTCAATGAGCAGTTCTTC. This encodes CATSDPGTSGSLNEQFF.